The 2 T cell receptor beta chains below all came from one sample that was sequenced in a study of shared clonotypes between healthy human individuals. Assay: immunoSEQ multiplex PCR; the TCRdb copy retains only in-frame clones and omits some. The sample comprises a few hundred thousand clones, roughly 87% of which are singletons, and around 15% rests with the top ten. Material for sequencing was memory CD8+ T cells sorted from blood. Subset specified: CD45RO+ cells pooled with CCR7-negative TemRA cells. These receptors all come from a man younger than 35 in good health.

This chain uses TRBV27 with TRBJ2-1; D possibly matches TRBD1 or TRBD2 (5 bases each). V lost 5 bases, J lost 0 bases, and 11 bases lay in between. Germline CDR1 MNHEY, CDR2 SMNVEV (reference sequence). CDR3 size: 15 residues. The CDR3 is CASSPWDVSYNEQFF. CDR3 DNA: TGTGCCAGCAGTCCATGGGACGTCTCCTACAATGAGCAGTTCTTC.

The chain joins TRBV29-1 to TRBJ2-7, with 9 bases identical to TRBD1. Germline lookup yields CDR1 SQVTM and CDR2 ANQGSEA. The CDR3 has 12 residues. V shed 6 bases, J shed 7 bases, and the junction held 7 bases outside the gene matches. CDR3 nucleotides: TGCAGCGTCGCCGGGACAGGGTGGGAGCAGTACTTC. It translates to CSVAGTGWEQYF.